These 24 T cell receptor beta chains originate from one sample sequenced in a study of blood T cells in healthy people across ages. Primed by a sample-barcoded 5' primer and a J-beta primer mix, a second PCR proceeded for about 6 to 12 cycles. Using its own MiXCR run on the 5' RACE reads, TCRdb lists one record per CDR3 protein. The sample consists of about 930,000 distinct CDR3 sequences, 29% of them appearing once. The same sample was also studied in work on T cells of mothers and their children.

The material sequenced was blood. The receptors stem from a woman aged 35 to 49 in good health.

This clonotype was counted only a few times. The chain joins TRBV11-2 to TRBJ2-3; D is ambiguous. CDR3 length: 12 residues. Germline lookup yields CDR1 SGHAT and CDR2 FQNNGV. V was shortened by 0 bases and J by 6 bases, with 4 bases between the two germline ends. Written as DNA, the CDR3 is TGTGCCAGCAGCTTAGATATCGATACGCAGTATTTT. Its translation: CASSLDIDTQYF.

At least ten counts were recorded for this clonotype. The genes are TRBV6-5 and TRBJ2-7; 8 nucleotides match TRBD1. The germline V gene has CDR1 MNHEY and CDR2 SVGAGI. This CDR3 spans 13 amino acids. V was clipped by 8 bases and J by 7 bases; unmatched bases: 10. The CDR3, as DNA: TGTGCCAGCCGATTGCAGGGGGCCCAGGAGCAGTACTTC. Translation gives CASRLQGAQEQYF.

This clonotype came up many times. The chain uses TRBV6-1 and TRBJ1-4; TRBD1 agrees at 7 bases. Germline trimming cut 2 bases from V and 4 bases from J; bases unmatched to any gene: 4. The CDR3 runs to 15 residues. The germline gives CDR1 MNHNS, CDR2 SASEGT. Here the CDR3 reads CASSETGAVNEKLFF. The CDR3 region has the DNA TGTGCCAGCAGTGAAACAGGGGCAGTTAATGAAAAACTGTTTTTT.

This chain links TRBV18 with TRBJ1-1, with a tentative D call TRBD1 (6 bases). Trimming left V 3 bases short and J 3 bases short, with 17 bases between. The CDR3 sequence is 16 residues long. In germline, CDR1 is KGHSH, CDR2 LQKENI. The CDR3 is CASSPFWPGADTEAFF. DNA for the CDR3: TGTGCCAGCTCACCCTTTTGGCCAGGGGCCGACACTGAAGCTTTCTTT. Full variable domain (rest looked up from reference TRBV18 and TRBJ1-1): NAGVMQNPRHLVRRRGQEARLRCSPMKGHSHVYWYRQLPEEGLKFMVYLQKENIIDESGMPKERFSAEFPKEGPSILRIQQVVRGDSAAYFCASSPFWPGADTEAFFGQGTRLTVV.

The sample holds many counts of this clonotype. The V and J genes are TRBV24-1 and TRBJ2-7; D may correspond to TRBD1 or TRBD2 (5 bases each). V shed 12 bases and J shed 0 bases, with 23 bases lying between them. The germline V gene has CDR1 KGHDR and CDR2 SFDVKD. CDR3 length: 16 amino acids. Written as DNA, the CDR3 is TGTGCCTCGGGGAGAAGCGGTGGGGGTCACTCCTACGAGCAGTACTTC. This codes for CASGRSGGGHSYEQYF.

This clonotype came up a few times. The rearrangement uses TRBV6-1 and TRBJ1-2, with a possible D match to TRBD1 (5 bases). This CDR3 comprises 17 residues. The germline V gene has CDR1 MNHNS and CDR2 SASEGT. Trimming cost V 0 bases and J 4 bases, with 18 bases left between them. In nucleotides, the CDR3 is TGTGCCAGCAGTGAAGCCATTCGGTCGGGGGTTGGCTATGGCTACACCTTC. Its translation is CASSEAIRSGVGYGYTF.

This clonotype turned up a few times. The rearrangement links TRBV6-1 to TRBJ2-5, with TRBD1 identical over 10 bases. The CDR3 spans 16 residues. Germline CDR1 is MNHNS and CDR2 is SASEGT. J lost 2 bases, V lost 5 bases, and 8 bases had no gene match. The CDR3 protein is CASSRRTGGTQETQYF. Here the CDR3 DNA reads TGTGCCAGCAGTCGAAGGACAGGGGGGACGCAAGAGACCCAGTACTTC.

This clonotype appeared a few times. The rearrangement uses TRBV28 and TRBJ1-5; 7 bases map to TRBD1. J was trimmed by 7 bases and V by 11 bases; bases with no gene match: 11. This CDR3 is built from 13 residues. Germline CDR1 MDHEN, CDR2 SYDVKM. The CDR3 DNA is TGTGCCTGCAATAGACAGGGAAGGCAGCCCCAGCATTTT. Amino acid sequence: CACNRQGRQPQHF.

The sample holds many counts of this clonotype. This chain connects TRBV5-1 to TRBJ1-2; D unresolved. Trimming left V 0 bases short and J 4 bases short, with 7 bases between. The CDR3 extends over 13 amino acids. Germline CDR1 is SGHRS and CDR2 is YFSETQ. CDR3 sequence (DNA): TGCGCCAGCAGCTTGGACGGGCTCTATGGCTACACCTTC. It is translated as CASSLDGLYGYTF.

This sequence joins TRBV28 and TRBJ2-1; no clear D gene. Germline V gene sequence: CDR1 MDHEN, CDR2 SYDVKM. This CDR3 comprises 18 residues. V lost 3 bases and J lost 3, with 21 bases in between. The CDR3 protein is CASSFVTPSTGNYNEQFF. DNA for the CDR3: TGTGCCAGCAGTTTCGTCACGCCGTCGACCGGAAACTACAATGAGCAGTTCTTC.

The chain combines TRBV14 with TRBJ2-5; TRBD2 aligns across 9 bases. V shed 0 bases, J shed 5 bases, and the junction held 10 bases outside the gene matches. Looked up from germline, CDR1 is SGHDN and CDR2 is FVKESK. The CDR3 loop spans 17 amino acids. The CDR3 nucleotides are TGTGCCAGCAGCCAAGAATCGGCGGGGGGGCCCGGGGAGACCCAGTACTTC. Translating it yields CASSQESAGGPGETQYF.

This clonotype came up a few times. The rearrangement links TRBV6-4 to TRBJ2-1; TRBD2 agrees at 8 bases. CDR1 is MRHNA and CDR2 is SNTAGT in the germline V gene. The CDR3 contains 15 residues. V was clipped by 4 bases and J by 4 bases; unmatched bases: 6. The CDR3 DNA is TGTGCCAGCAGTGGCTCTGCGGGGGGTTACAATGAGCAGTTCTTC. Translation: CASSGSAGGYNEQFF.

Concerning this clonotype itself: A much larger clone differs by one base, so this may be a read error. The chain has TRBV7-2 and TRBJ2-1; either TRBD1 or TRBD2 may supply D (6 bases each). Germline V gene data show CDR1 as SGHTA and CDR2 as FQGNSA. Trimming removed 1 base from V and 9 bases from J, with 13 bases in between. There are 14 residues in the CDR3. CDR3: CASSLGGAPSEQFF. For the CDR3, the DNA is TGTGCCAGCAGCTTAGGGGGGGCCCCCAGTGAGCAGTTCTTC.

This clonotype came up once. The chain uses TRBV7-2 and TRBJ2-5; 11 bases are a match to TRBD2. The J call is in doubt because the DNA end fits TRBJ2-7 better. The CDR3 contains 15 residues. The germline V gene encodes CDR1 SGHTA and CDR2 FQGNSA. The CDR3: CASSLSGRANHEQYF. Here the CDR3 DNA reads TGTGCCAGCAGTCTTAGCGGGAGGGCCAACCACGAGCAGTACTTC.

The V call is TRBV4-1, the J call TRBJ2-1; D may match TRBD1 or TRBD2 (5 bases each). The J call is in doubt because the DNA end fits TRBJ2-7 better. CDR3 length equals 13 residues. The germline V gene encodes CDR1 MGHRA and CDR2 YSYEKL. CDR3 nucleotides: TGCGCCAGCAGCCACGAGGGGCAAATCGAGCAGTACTTC. It codes for CASSHEGQIEQYF.

The sample holds a few counts of this clonotype. The gene calls are TRBV15 and TRBJ1-1; tentative D call: TRBD1 (6 bases). The CDR3 sequence is 15 residues long. The germline V and J ends were trimmed by 5 bases and 3 bases, with 16 bases remaining between them. CDR1 is LNHNV, CDR2 YYDKDF, per germline (reference sequence). The CDR3 DNA reads TGTGCCACCAGCCCAGGTGGTGGGGGCGACACTGAAGCTTTCTTT. It translates to CATSPGGGGDTEAFF. Combining the CDR3 with reference TRBV15 and TRBJ1-1 gives the whole variable domain DAMVIQNPRYQVTQFGKPVTLSCSQTLNHNVMYWYQQKSSQAPKLLFHYYDKDFNNEADTPDNFQSRRPNTSFCFLDIRSPGLGDTAMYLCATSPGGGGDTEAFFGQGTRLTVV.

The V gene is TRBV28, the J gene TRBJ1-5, with D uncertain. V lost 7 bases to trimming and J lost 2 bases, with 12 bases between them. Germline V gene lookup returns CDR1 MDHEN and CDR2 SYDVKM. The CDR3 consists of 14 residues. The CDR3 nucleotides read TGTGCCAGCACCCGAAGTGGGGGCAATCAGCCCCAGCATTTT. Translating it yields CASTRSGGNQPQHF.

This clonotype occurred once. The V and J genes are TRBV12-3 or TRBV12-4 and TRBJ1-5; TRBD1 might be the D (5 bases). The CDR3 runs 14 residues. Deletions cut 5 bases from V and 3 bases from J, with 11 bases between. The CDR3 DNA reads as TGTGCCAGCAGTCTGACAGATATCAATCAGCCCCAGCATTTT. It yields the protein CASSLTDINQPQHF.

This clonotype was observed a handful of times. This sequence joins TRBV6-5 and TRBJ1-1; weak D call: TRBD1 (6 bases). The germline gives CDR1 MNHEY, CDR2 SVGAGI. The CDR3 length is 16 residues. The germline V and J ends were trimmed by 1 base and 8 bases, with 20 bases remaining between them. The CDR3 DNA is TGTGCCAGCAGTTACTTTCCGCAGGGGTGGGACGACGAAGCTTTCTTT. This codes for CASSYFPQGWDDEAFF.

This clonotype was detected a few times. V usage is TRBV7-8 and J usage is TRBJ1-2; 7 nucleotides line up with TRBD1. Germline V lookup: CDR1 SGHVS, CDR2 FQNEAQ. J gave up 0 bases and V 5 bases, and 9 bases lay outside the gene matches. The CDR3 extends over 16 amino acids. CDR3: CASSRGPGGANYGYTF. In nucleotides, the CDR3 is TGTGCCAGCAGCCGCGGACCAGGGGGAGCTAACTATGGCTACACCTTC.

The gene calls are TRBV28 and TRBJ1-5, with a weak D call TRBD1 (5 bases). This CDR3 has 13 residues. Germline-derived CDR1 and CDR2 are MDHEN and SYDVKM. V was cut by 8 bases and J by 1 base, with 9 bases left in between. This CDR3 reads CASWGPSNQPQHF. CDR3 sequence (DNA): TGTGCCAGCTGGGGACCGAGCAATCAGCCCCAGCATTTT.

This clonotype was seen only a few times. The V and J genes are TRBV2 and TRBJ2-3; the D call may be TRBD1 or TRBD2 (5 bases each). Germline V CDR1 and CDR2: SNHLY, FYNNEI. The CDR3 contains 13 residues. Trimming took 7 bases from V and 3 from J, leaving 11 bases between them. The CDR3, as DNA: TGTGCCAGCATTAGGGGACGGACAGATACGCAGTATTTT. Its translation is CASIRGRTDTQYF. The full variable domain, its missing parts supplied by reference TRBV2 and TRBJ2-3, is EPEVTQTPSHQVTQMGQEVILRCVPISNHLYFYWYRQILGQKVEFLVSFYNNEISEKSEIFDDQFSVERPDGSNFTLKIRSTKLEDSAMYFCASIRGRTDTQYFGPGTRLTVL.

This clonotype has more than one count but fewer than ten. The genes are TRBV7-2 and TRBJ2-1, with 10 positions matching TRBD2. Germline trimming cut 0 bases from V and 8 bases from J; bases unmatched to any gene: 7. The CDR3 runs 16 residues. Germline CDR1 SGHTA, CDR2 FQGNSA. The CDR3 sequence is CASSLAPSGGAHEQFF. The DNA of the CDR3 is TGTGCCAGCAGCTTAGCGCCCAGCGGGGGGGCGCATGAGCAGTTCTTC.

This clonotype showed up many times. The genes are TRBV19 and TRBJ2-7; 9 bases align to TRBD1. CDR3 length equals 15 residues. CDR1 is LNHDA, CDR2 SQIVND, per germline (reference sequence). The J segment lost 4 bases and the V segment lost 6 bases, leaving 10 bases of the junction unmatched. DNA of the CDR3: TGTGCCAGTAGCTACACAGGGGGCGCCGGATACGAGCAGTACTTC. It yields the protein CASSYTGGAGYEQYF.